The clone carrying this TCR beta chain was counted many times. This sample is drawn from a study of T cells in Graves' hyperthyroidism and ophthalmopathy. RNA transcripts gave rise to amplified TCR beta CDR3 regions. HTBI primers were the set used in a first-round RT-PCR of the TCR CDR3. TCRdb fed the multiplex PCR reads into MiXCR, producing one record per CDR3 protein. The sample lists about 560,000 distinct CDR3 sequences; around 15% were seen once. The CDR3 is 15 residues long. The germline V gene has CDR1 SGHAT and CDR2 FQNNGV. V shed 1 base and J 10 bases; nucleotides not matched to a gene: 3. The TCR comes from a woman between 18 and 29 years old with Graves' hyperthyroidism. The chain combines TRBV11-2 with TRBJ1-6; 11 bases agree with TRBD1. The source material was blood. CDR3 in amino acids: CASSLGTGGGSPLHF. In DNA, the CDR3 is TGTGCCAGCAGCTTAGGGACAGGGGGCGGGTCACCCCTCCACTTT.